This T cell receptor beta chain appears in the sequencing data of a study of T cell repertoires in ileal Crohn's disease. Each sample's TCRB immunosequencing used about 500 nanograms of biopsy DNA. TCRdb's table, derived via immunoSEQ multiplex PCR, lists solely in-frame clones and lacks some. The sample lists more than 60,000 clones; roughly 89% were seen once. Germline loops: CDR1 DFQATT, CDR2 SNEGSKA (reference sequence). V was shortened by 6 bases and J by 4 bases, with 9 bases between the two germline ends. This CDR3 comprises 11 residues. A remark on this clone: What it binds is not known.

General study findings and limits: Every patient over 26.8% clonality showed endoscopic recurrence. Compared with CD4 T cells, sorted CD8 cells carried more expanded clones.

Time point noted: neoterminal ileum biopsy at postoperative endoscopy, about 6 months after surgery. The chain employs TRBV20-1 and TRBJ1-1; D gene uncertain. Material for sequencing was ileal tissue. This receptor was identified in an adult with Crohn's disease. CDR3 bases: TGCAGTGCCCCAGGTGTCACTGAAGCTTTCTTT. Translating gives CSAPGVTEAFF.